This T cell receptor beta chain was profiled in a study of blood T cell repertoires in COVID-19. Looking at the study overall: Samples representing acute and convalescent COVID-19 were sourced from the United States, Italy and Spain. PBMCs, B-cell-depleted T cells, or T cells were the source of the cDNA or gDNA that made up the material.

Methods used by the authors: Estimation of nucleated cell counts relied on the amplification of reference gene primers. Profiling relied on immunoSEQ multiplex PCR, and the TCRdb table lists in-frame clones only, not all of them. V and J calls and clone size come straight from that table; D and trimming were deduced from the DNA. Altogether approximately 170,000 clones are present, about 85% being singletons, with the ten largest covering around 7%. This CDR3 spans 16 amino acids. CDR1 is LNHDA and CDR2 is SQIVND in the germline V gene (reference sequence). V was pared by 5 bases and J by 5 bases, with 18 bases between.

The clonotype comes from a woman of 80 years or more in a cohort sampled during active or convalescent COVID-19. V is TRBV19 and J is TRBJ1-4, with D perhaps matching TRBD1 (5 bases). Sequencing input: peripheral blood. CDR3 nucleotides: TGTGCCAGTAGTCAGCAATTTAGGACAAGGAATGAAAAACTGTTTTTT. Protein: CASSQQFRTRNEKLFF.